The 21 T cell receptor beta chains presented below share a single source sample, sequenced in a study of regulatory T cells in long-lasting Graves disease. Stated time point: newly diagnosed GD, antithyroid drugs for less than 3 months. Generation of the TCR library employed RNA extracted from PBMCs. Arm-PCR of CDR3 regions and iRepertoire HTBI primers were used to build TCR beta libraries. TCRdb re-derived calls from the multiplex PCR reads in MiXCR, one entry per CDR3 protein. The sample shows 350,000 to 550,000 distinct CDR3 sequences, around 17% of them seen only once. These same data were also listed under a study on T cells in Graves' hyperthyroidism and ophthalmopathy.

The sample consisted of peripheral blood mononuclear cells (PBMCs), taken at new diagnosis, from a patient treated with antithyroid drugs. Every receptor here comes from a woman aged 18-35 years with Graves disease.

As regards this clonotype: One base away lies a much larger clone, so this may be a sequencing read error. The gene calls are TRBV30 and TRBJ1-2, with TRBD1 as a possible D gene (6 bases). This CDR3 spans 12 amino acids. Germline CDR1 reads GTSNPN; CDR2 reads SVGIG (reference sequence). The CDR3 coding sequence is TGTGCCTGGAGTAGGGGGAACTATGGCTACGCCTTC. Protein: CAWSRGNYGYAF.

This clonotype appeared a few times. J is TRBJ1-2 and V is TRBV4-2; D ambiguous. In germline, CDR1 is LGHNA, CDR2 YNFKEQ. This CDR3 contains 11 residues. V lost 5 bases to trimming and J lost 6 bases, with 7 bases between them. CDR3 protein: CASSASNGYTF. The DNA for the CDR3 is TGTGCCAGCAGCGCAAGTAATGGCTACACCTTC.

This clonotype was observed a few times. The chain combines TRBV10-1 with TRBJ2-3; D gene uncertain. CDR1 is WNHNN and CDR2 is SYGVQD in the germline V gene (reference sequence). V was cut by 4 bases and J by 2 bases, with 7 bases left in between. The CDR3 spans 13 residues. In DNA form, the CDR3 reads TGCGCCAGCAGTGTGGGGTACACAGATACGCAGTATTTT. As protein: CASSVGYTDTQYF.

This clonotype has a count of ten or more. The CDR3 sequence: CASSLGDRAYEQYF. CDR3 in DNA: TGTGCCAGCAGCCTTGGGGACAGGGCCTACGAGCAGTACTTC. This chain uses TRBV11-1 with TRBJ2-7; TRBD1 aligns across 9 bases. Unmatched junction bases numbered 4, after V lost 5 bases and J lost 2 bases. CDR3 length equals 14 residues. Germline V gene sequence: CDR1 SGHAT, CDR2 FQDESV (reference sequence).

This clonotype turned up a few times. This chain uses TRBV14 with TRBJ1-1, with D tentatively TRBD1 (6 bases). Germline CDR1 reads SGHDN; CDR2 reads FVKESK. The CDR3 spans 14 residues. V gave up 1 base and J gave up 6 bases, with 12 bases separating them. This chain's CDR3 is CASSQVGGASEAFF. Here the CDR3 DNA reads TGTGCCAGCAGCCAAGTCGGGGGGGCTTCTGAAGCTTTCTTT.

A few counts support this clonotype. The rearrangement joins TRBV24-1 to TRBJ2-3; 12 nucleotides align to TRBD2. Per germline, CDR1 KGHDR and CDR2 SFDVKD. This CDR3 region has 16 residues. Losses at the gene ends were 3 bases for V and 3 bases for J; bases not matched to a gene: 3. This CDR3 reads CATSDPTSGRTDTQYF. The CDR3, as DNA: TGTGCCACCAGTGATCCCACTAGCGGGAGGACAGATACGCAGTATTTT.

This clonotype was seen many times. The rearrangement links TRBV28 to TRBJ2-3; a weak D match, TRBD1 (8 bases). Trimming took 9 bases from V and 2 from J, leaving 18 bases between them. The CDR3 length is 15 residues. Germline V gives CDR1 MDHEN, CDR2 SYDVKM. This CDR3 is CASHRGGFPTDTQYF. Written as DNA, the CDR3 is TGTGCCAGTCACAGGGGGGGCTTTCCCACAGATACGCAGTATTTT.

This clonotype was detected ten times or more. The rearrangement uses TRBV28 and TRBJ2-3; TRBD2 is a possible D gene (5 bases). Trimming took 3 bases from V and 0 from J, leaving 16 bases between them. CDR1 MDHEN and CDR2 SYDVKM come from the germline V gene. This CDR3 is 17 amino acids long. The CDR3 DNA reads TGTGCCAGCAGTTTCGTGAGGGTCGCCACTAGCACAGATACGCAGTATTTT. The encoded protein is CASSFVRVATSTDTQYF.

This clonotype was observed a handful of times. CDR3 in DNA: TGCGCCAGCAGTGCCGACAGGGATTTCACAGATACGCAGTATTTT. It codes for CASSADRDFTDTQYF. The chain links TRBV10-1 to TRBJ2-3, with 7 positions matching TRBD1. The CDR3 extends over 15 amino acids. V trimming: 4 bases; J trimming: 2 bases; junction bases outside the gene matches: 6. Germline V gene sequence: CDR1 WNHNN, CDR2 SYGVQD (reference sequence).

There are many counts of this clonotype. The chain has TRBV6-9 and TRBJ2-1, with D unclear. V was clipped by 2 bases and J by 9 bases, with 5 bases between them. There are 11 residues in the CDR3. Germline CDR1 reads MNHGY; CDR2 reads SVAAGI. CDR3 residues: CASSYDTEQFF. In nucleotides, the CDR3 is TGTGCCAGCAGTTATGACACTGAGCAGTTCTTC.

CDR3 sequence reads: CASSPDPGYYGYTF. CDR3 DNA sequence: TGTGCCAGCAGCCCGGACCCGGGGTACTATGGCTACACCTTC. The chain links TRBV5-4 to TRBJ1-2; D is undetermined. The ends were cut back, 4 bases at V and 3 bases at J, with 13 bases in the middle. The CDR3 covers 14 residues. CDR1 and CDR2 from the germline V gene are SGHNT and YYREEE (reference sequence).

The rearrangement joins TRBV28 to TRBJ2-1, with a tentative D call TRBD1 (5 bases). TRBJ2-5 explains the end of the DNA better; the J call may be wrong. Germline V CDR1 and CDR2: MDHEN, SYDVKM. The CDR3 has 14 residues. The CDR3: CASSLTGIKETQYF. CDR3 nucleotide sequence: TGTGCCAGCAGTTTAACAGGAATCAAGGAGACCCAGTACTTC.

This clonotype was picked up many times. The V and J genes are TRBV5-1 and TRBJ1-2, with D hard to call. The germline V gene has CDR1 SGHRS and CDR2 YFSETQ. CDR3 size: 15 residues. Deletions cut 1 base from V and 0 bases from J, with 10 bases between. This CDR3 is CASSLYAGANYGYTF. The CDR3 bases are TGCGCCAGCAGCTTGTATGCAGGAGCTAACTATGGCTACACCTTC.

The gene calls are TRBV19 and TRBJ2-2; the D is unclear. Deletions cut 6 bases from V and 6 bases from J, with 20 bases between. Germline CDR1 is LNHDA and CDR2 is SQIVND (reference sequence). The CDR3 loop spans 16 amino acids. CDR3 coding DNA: TGTGCCAGTAGGTCACTCCTCCCAATTAACCCCGGGGAGCTGTTTTTT. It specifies CASRSLLPINPGELFF.

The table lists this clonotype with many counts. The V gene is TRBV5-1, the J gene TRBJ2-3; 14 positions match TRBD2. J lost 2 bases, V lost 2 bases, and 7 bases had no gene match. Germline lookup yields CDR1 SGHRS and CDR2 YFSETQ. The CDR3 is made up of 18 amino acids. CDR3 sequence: CASSLHRLAGGITDTQYF. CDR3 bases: TGCGCCAGCAGCTTACATCGACTAGCGGGAGGGATCACAGATACGCAGTATTTT. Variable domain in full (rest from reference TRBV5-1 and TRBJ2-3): KAGVTQTPRYLIKTRGQQVTLSCSPISGHRSVSWYQQTPGQGLQFLFEYFSETQRNKGNFPGRFSGRQFSNSRSEMNVSTLELGDSALYLCASSLHRLAGGITDTQYFGPGTRLTVL.

CDR3 residues: CASSQAPGEFTEAFF. The CDR3 DNA is TGTGCCAGCAGCCAAGCACCGGGGGAGTTCACTGAAGCTTTCTTT. V is TRBV3-1 and J is TRBJ1-1; maybe TRBD1 (5 bases). The germline gives CDR1 LGHDT, CDR2 YNNKEL (reference sequence). V lost 1 base to trimming and J lost 4 bases, with 13 bases between them. CDR3 length: 15 amino acids.

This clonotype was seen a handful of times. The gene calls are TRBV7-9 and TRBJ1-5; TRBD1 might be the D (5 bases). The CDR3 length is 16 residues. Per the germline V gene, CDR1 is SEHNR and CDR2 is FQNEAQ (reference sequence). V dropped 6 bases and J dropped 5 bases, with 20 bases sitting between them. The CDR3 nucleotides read TGTGCCAGCAGTTCACAGGACTTAGCGGGGGATCAGCCCCAGCATTTT. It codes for CASSSQDLAGDQPQHF.

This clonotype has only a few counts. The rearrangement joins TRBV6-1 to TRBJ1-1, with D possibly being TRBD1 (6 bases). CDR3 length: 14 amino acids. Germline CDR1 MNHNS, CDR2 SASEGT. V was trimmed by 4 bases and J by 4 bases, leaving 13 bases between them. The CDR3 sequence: CASSGFGGATEAFF. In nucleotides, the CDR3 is TGTGCCAGCAGTGGATTTGGGGGGGCCACTGAAGCTTTCTTT.

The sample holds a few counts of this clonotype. The DNA of the CDR3 is TGTGCCAGCAGCGTAGGGGGTAGTGACACCGGGGAGCTGTTTTTT. It codes for CASSVGGSDTGELFF. The chain combines TRBV9 with TRBJ2-2; no clear D gene. Trimming removed 0 bases at V and 3 bases at J, with 9 bases between. Germline-derived CDR1 and CDR2 are SGDLS and YYNGEE. The length of the CDR3 is 15 residues.

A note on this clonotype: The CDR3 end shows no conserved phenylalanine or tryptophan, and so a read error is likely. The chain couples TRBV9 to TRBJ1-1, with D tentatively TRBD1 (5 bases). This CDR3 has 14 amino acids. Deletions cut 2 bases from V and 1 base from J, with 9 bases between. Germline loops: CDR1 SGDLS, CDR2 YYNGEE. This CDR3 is CASSVGPRNTEAFL. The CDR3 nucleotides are TGTGCCAGCAGCGTGGGGCCGCGGAACACTGAAGCTTTCCTT.

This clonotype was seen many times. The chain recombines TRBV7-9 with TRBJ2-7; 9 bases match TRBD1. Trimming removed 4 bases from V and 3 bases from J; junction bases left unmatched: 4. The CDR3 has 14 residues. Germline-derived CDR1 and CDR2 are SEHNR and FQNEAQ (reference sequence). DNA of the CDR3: TGTGCCAGCAGCTCCCCGGGACAGGGCTACGAGCAGTACTTC. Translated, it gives CASSSPGQGYEQYF.